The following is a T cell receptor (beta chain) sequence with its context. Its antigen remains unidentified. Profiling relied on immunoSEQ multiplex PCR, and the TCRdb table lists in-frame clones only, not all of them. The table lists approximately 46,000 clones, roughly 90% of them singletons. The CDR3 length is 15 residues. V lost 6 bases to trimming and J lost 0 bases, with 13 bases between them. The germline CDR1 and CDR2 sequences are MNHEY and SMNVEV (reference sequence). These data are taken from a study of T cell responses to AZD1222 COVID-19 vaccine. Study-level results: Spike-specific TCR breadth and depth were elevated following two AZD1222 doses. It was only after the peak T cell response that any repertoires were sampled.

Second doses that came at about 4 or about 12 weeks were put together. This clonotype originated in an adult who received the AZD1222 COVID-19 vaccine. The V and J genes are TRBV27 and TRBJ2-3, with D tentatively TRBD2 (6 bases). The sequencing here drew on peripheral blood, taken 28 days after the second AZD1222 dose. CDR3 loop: CASSSLARSTDTQYF. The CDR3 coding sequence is TGTGCCAGCAGCTCCCTAGCGAGAAGCACAGATACGCAGTATTTT.